This TCR beta chain was retrieved from a study of shared clonotypes between healthy human individuals. The wider study: Donors consisted of two women and a few men between 18 and 49.

All donors were Caucasian adults living in Nashville, Tennessee. A remark on this clone: Other DNA sequences in this sample translate to the same CDR3.

Using immunoSEQ multiplex PCR, the repertoire was profiled, and TCRdb retains in-frame clones only, with some absent. The sample contains millions of clones, roughly 95% of which appear only once. The sample consisted of naive CD4+ T cells sorted from blood. The subset denotes: CD45RA+ positively selected. This receptor was identified in a man aged 18-30 years in good health.

CDR3 sequence: CASRAEKETQYF. The DNA of the CDR3 is TGTGCCAGCAGGGCGGAAAAAGAGACCCAGTACTTC. The chain uses TRBV2 and TRBJ2-5, with unresolved D. The CDR3 is made up of 12 amino acids. Germline loops: CDR1 SNHLY, CDR2 FYNNEI. V shed 6 bases and J shed 3 bases, with 8 bases lying between them. Full variable domain (remainder filled in from reference TRBV2 and TRBJ2-5): EPEVTQTPSHQVTQMGQEVILRCVPISNHLYFYWYRQILGQKVEFLVSFYNNEISEKSEIFDDQFSVERPDGSNFTLKIRSTKLEDSAMYFCASRAEKETQYFGPGTRLLVL.